The following is a T cell receptor (beta chain) sequence with its context. Antigen: not known. The entry originates in a study of cytomegalovirus exposure and HLA in healthy donors. About the research overall: Earlier sequencing of some 180 million T cells yielded around 120 million unique TCR beta sequences. Study findings and constraints: Rare sequences made up most TCRs, while some public TCRs were found in many donors. Cytomegalovirus association was assigned to about 150 TCR beta chains. As a later analysis showed, several of the most significant clusters appeared to be linked to common viral pathogens.

60 Vbeta and 13 Jbeta primers were used in PCR. Libraries were prepared by immunoSEQ multiplex PCR; TCRdb keeps only in-frame clonotypes and omits some of them. The sample has over 150,000 clones, roughly 80% seen once. The sample consisted of PBMCs. The sequence derives from a woman under 30 in good health and CMV-seronegative.

The CDR3 nucleotides are TGCGCCAGCAGCGTAGAAGGACTAGCCTTCCAGACCCAGTACTTC. It encodes CASSVEGLAFQTQYF. This chain uses TRBV5-1 with TRBJ2-5; 8 bases align to TRBD2. CDR3 length equals 15 residues. CDR1 and CDR2 (germline): SGHRS, YFSETQ. With V trimmed by 4 bases and J by 6 bases, 11 bases remained unmatched.